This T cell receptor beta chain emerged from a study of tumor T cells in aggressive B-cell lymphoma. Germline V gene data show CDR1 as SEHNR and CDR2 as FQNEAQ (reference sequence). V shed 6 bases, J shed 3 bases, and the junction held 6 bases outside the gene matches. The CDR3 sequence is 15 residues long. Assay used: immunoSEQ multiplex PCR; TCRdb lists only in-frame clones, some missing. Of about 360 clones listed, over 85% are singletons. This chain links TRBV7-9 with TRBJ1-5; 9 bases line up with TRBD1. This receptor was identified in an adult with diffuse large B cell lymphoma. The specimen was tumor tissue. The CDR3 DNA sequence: TGTGCCAGCAGTTCCGGGACAGGGCTCAATCAGCCCCAGCATTTT. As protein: CASSSGTGLNQPQHF.